This T cell receptor (beta chain) was identified during a study of long-term antiretroviral therapy in people with HIV. The authors ran the immunoSEQ assay, v3.0, at survey level. Sequencing was performed with immunoSEQ multiplex PCR; in TCRdb, only in-frame clones are kept and a portion is missing. The sample lists tens of thousands of clones; 86% were seen once. In germline, CDR1 is LNHNV, CDR2 YYDKDF (reference sequence). The CDR3 is made up of 15 amino acids. Deletions cut 4 bases from V and 6 bases from J, with 19 bases between. This clone appeared a few times. This TCR was recovered from a woman aged 45-59 years with HIV. The sample consisted of unsorted PBMCs, taken 1.2 years after starting antiretroviral therapy. This chain connects TRBV15 to TRBJ2-7; D is possibly TRBD1 (5 bases). DNA for the CDR3: TGTGCCACCAGCAATCAGGGTGTGGGGATCGGCGAGCAGTACTTC. Amino acid sequence: CATSNQGVGIGEQYF.